These 30 T cell receptor beta chains were all obtained from the same sample, sequenced in a study of blood T cell repertoires in COVID-19. This table comes from immunoSEQ multiplex PCR, and its TCRdb copy is limited to in-frame clones, with some not included. The sample lists about 200,000 clones; 70% to 90% were seen once. Specimen: PBMCs or T cells enriched from blood (not recorded which). The receptor set was obtained from a man aged 30-40 years who had recovered from COVID-19.

The chain joins TRBV7-8 to TRBJ2-3; D gene unclear. Trimming removed 2 bases from V and 4 bases from J, with 13 bases in between. The CDR3 runs 15 residues. Germline CDR1 reads SGHVS; CDR2 reads FQNEAQ. CDR3 protein: CASSLSGYGADTQYF. CDR3 nucleotide sequence: TGTGCCAGCAGCTTATCTGGTTACGGAGCAGATACGCAGTATTTT.

This sequence joins TRBV5-1 and TRBJ2-7; 9 bases are shared with TRBD2. V lost 5 bases and J lost 1; bases outside the gene matches: 10. The CDR3 is 16 amino acids. Germline CDR1 and CDR2: SGHRS and YFSETQ. As DNA, the CDR3 is TGCGCCAGCAGAAAGGGATTAGCGGGAGAATCCTACGAGCAGTACTTC. Protein product: CASRKGLAGESYEQYF.

The CDR3 loop reads CASSLYPQSTSGAYEQYF. CDR3 DNA sequence: TGTGCCAGCAGTTTATACCCCCAGTCGACTAGCGGGGCCTACGAGCAGTACTTC. The chain has TRBV27 and TRBJ2-7; 11 bases agree with TRBD2. Germline lookup yields CDR1 MNHEY and CDR2 SMNVEV (reference sequence). V gave up 1 base and J gave up 2 bases; unmatched junction bases: 10. CDR3 size: 18 residues.

The chain uses TRBV27 and TRBJ1-6, with a possible D match to TRBD1 (6 bases). The V and J ends lost 6 bases and 7 bases respectively, with 28 bases between them. The CDR3 has 19 residues. Germline CDR1 is MNHEY and CDR2 is SMNVEV (reference sequence). CDR3: CASRTTGTAGVSRNSPLHF. CDR3 bases: TGTGCCAGCAGAACTACCGGGACGGCAGGGGTGAGTCGGAATTCACCCCTCCACTTT.

This chain connects TRBV13 to TRBJ2-7; TRBD2 aligns across 10 bases. Germline lookup yields CDR1 PRHDT and CDR2 FYEKMQ (reference sequence). Trimming removed 4 bases from V and 7 bases from J; junction bases left unmatched: 7. This CDR3 is 14 amino acids long. For the CDR3, the DNA is TGTGCCAGCAGCTACAGACTAGCGGGTCGGGAGCAGTACTTC. Its protein is CASSYRLAGREQYF.

The V and J genes are TRBV2 and TRBJ2-3; D may be TRBD2 (6 bases). CDR1 and CDR2 from the germline V gene are SNHLY and FYNNEI. Deletions cut 2 bases from V and 3 bases from J, with 18 bases between. The CDR3 runs 17 residues. CDR3 in amino acids: CASSERRAFTRTDTQYF. The CDR3 bases are TGTGCCAGCAGTGAACGGAGGGCCTTCACGCGGACAGATACGCAGTATTTT.

The chain links TRBV9 to TRBJ2-7; maybe TRBD2 (5 bases). Deletions cut 4 bases from V and 5 bases from J, with 13 bases between. CDR1 and CDR2 (germline): SGDLS, YYNGEE. The CDR3 length is 13 residues. Written as DNA, the CDR3 is TGTGCCAGCAGCCCGGGAATAGTCGACGAGCAGTACTTC. Translation gives CASSPGIVDEQYF.

This clone came up a few times. The chain employs TRBV19 and TRBJ2-3, with D tentatively TRBD1 (6 bases). Germline assignment: CDR1 LNHDA and CDR2 SQIVND (reference sequence). The CDR3 contains 14 residues. The V end lost 3 bases, the J end lost 5 bases, and 12 bases lay between the germline ends. CDR3 in DNA: TGTGCCAGTAGTATTGTAACAGGGAGAGATACGCAGTATTTT. Amino acid sequence: CASSIVTGRDTQYF.

This chain uses TRBV10-3 with TRBJ2-2, with D uncertain. CDR1 is ENHRY, CDR2 SYGVKD, per germline. Trimming took 10 bases from V and 6 from J, leaving 9 bases between them. This CDR3 region has 11 residues. In DNA, the CDR3 is TGTGCCAGTGGTGGAGCCGGGGAGCTGTTTTTT. It yields the protein CASGGAGELFF.

The CDR3 DNA is TGCGCCAGCAGCACGATGGGGCTAGCGGGTAACGGGGAGCTGTTTTTT. It codes for CASSTMGLAGNGELFF. V is TRBV5-1 and J is TRBJ2-2; 8 positions agree with TRBD2. Germline V gives CDR1 SGHRS, CDR2 YFSETQ. Losses at the gene ends were 4 bases for V and 7 bases for J; bases not matched to a gene: 12. This CDR3 is 16 amino acids long.

The chain uses TRBV18 and TRBJ2-5; 8 bases are shared with TRBD1. The CDR3 runs to 17 residues. Unmatched junction bases numbered 7, after V lost 0 bases and J lost 1 base. Germline CDR1 and CDR2: KGHSH and LQKENI. DNA of the CDR3: TGTGCCAGCTCACCACCTATTTTAGACAGGGGCCAAGAGACCCAGTACTTC. Amino acids: CASSPPILDRGQETQYF.

The CDR3 sequence is CASSLPGVQETQYF. The DNA for the CDR3 is TGTGCCAGCAGCTTGCCAGGGGTCCAAGAGACCCAGTACTTC. The genes are TRBV5-6 and TRBJ2-5; maybe TRBD1 (6 bases). There are 14 residues in the CDR3. The V and J ends lost 1 base and 1 base respectively, with 8 bases between them. From germline, CDR1 is SGHDT and CDR2 YYEEEE.

The DNA of the CDR3 is TGTGCCAGCAGAGCGGGACGGCCCAGGGCTTATTCACCCCTCCACTTT. Translating it yields CASRAGRPRAYSPLHF. V usage is TRBV2 and J usage is TRBJ1-6; D possibly corresponds to TRBD1 (5 bases). Germline V gives CDR1 SNHLY, CDR2 FYNNEI. Trimming removed 6 bases at V and 8 bases at J, with 20 bases between. There are 16 residues in the CDR3.

The chain combines TRBV24-1 with TRBJ2-5; 9 bases map to TRBD2. Trimming removed 4 bases from V and 4 bases from J; junction bases left unmatched: 12. Germline-derived CDR1 and CDR2 are KGHDR and SFDVKD. The CDR3 loop spans 17 amino acids. As DNA, the CDR3 is TGTGCCACCAGTGACCCCGTGGCTAGCGGGATGTTAGAGACCCAGTACTTC. It is translated as CATSDPVASGMLETQYF.

The chain joins TRBV19 to TRBJ2-1; 12 bases are shared with TRBD2. Per the germline V gene, CDR1 is LNHDA and CDR2 is SQIVND (reference sequence). Trimming took 6 bases from V and 0 from J; bases not matched to a gene: 9. This CDR3 has 18 amino acids. The CDR3 region has the DNA TGTGCCAGTAGACATGGACTAGCGGGGATGAGCTCCTACAATGAGCAGTTCTTC. Residues: CASRHGLAGMSSYNEQFF. The entire variable domain, with the rest obtained from reference TRBV19 and TRBJ2-1, is as follows: DGGITQSPKYLFRKEGQNVTLSCEQNLNHDAMYWYRQDPGQGLRLIYYSQIVNDFQKGDIAEGYSVSREKKESFPLTVTSAQKNPTAFYLCASRHGLAGMSSYNEQFFGPGTRLTVL.

The CDR3 bases are TGTGCCAGCATCAAAGACAGGGTTGGTGAAGCTTTCTTT. It yields the protein CASIKDRVGEAFF. The gene calls are TRBV2 and TRBJ1-1; 7 nucleotides match TRBD1. CDR3 length: 13 residues. The V gene's germline CDR1 is SNHLY and CDR2 FYNNEI. The V gene end was trimmed by 7 bases and the J gene end by 7 bases; junction bases not matched to a gene: 9.

The chain uses TRBV5-6 and TRBJ1-2, with 9 bases matching TRBD1. Germline V gene sequence: CDR1 SGHDT, CDR2 YYEEEE. V trimming: 3 bases; J trimming: 4 bases; junction bases outside the gene matches: 4. This CDR3 contains 14 residues. As DNA, the CDR3 is TGTGCCAGCAGCTCCGGACAGGGGATCTATGGCTACACCTTC. Translation gives CASSSGQGIYGYTF.

The rearrangement uses TRBV20-1 and TRBJ1-1, with D maybe TRBD1 (6 bases). This CDR3 has 12 residues. The germline CDR1 and CDR2 sequences are DFQATT and SNEGSKA (reference sequence). V lost 3 bases and J 5 bases, leaving 10 bases between the germline ends. DNA for the CDR3: TGCAGTGCTAGTGGGCAGGGGACTGAAGCTTTCTTT. Amino acid sequence: CSASGQGTEAFF.

The chain employs TRBV4-2 and TRBJ2-6; D is uncertain. V lost 7 bases and J lost 3, with 10 bases in between. This CDR3 contains 14 residues. Germline V gives CDR1 LGHNA, CDR2 YNFKEQ. Here the CDR3 reads CASTLYFGANVLTF. CDR3 DNA: TGTGCCAGCACCCTCTACTTTGGGGCCAACGTCCTGACTTTC.

CDR3 nucleotide sequence: TGTGCCAGCAGCGTAGGGCCCTACAGGGGAATAAACACCATATATTTT. It translates to CASSVGPYRGINTIYF. This sequence joins TRBV9 and TRBJ1-3, with 7 nucleotides matching TRBD1. The CDR3 spans 16 residues. In germline, CDR1 is SGDLS, CDR2 YYNGEE. V lost 0 bases to trimming and J lost 6 bases; unmatched junction nucleotides: 9.

V and J are TRBV9 and TRBJ2-5; 11 bases align to TRBD2. In germline, CDR1 is SGDLS, CDR2 YYNGEE. CDR3 length: 14 amino acids. Trimming at V came to 4 bases and at J to 3 bases, leaving 2 bases not matched to a gene. The CDR3 is CASSFSGREETQYF. CDR3 DNA sequence: TGTGCCAGCAGCTTTAGCGGGAGGGAAGAGACCCAGTACTTC.

This chain uses TRBV18 with TRBJ1-1; possibly TRBD1 for D (5 bases). The V end was cut by 5 bases, the J end by 0 bases, with 16 bases between. The CDR3 contains 16 residues. Germline CDR1 is KGHSH and CDR2 is LQKENI. This CDR3 reads CASSGGGPTMNTEAFF. As DNA, the CDR3 is TGTGCCAGCTCAGGGGGGGGACCCACAATGAACACTGAAGCTTTCTTT.

J is TRBJ2-5 and V is TRBV19; 8 nucleotides align to TRBD1. The germline V gene has CDR1 LNHDA and CDR2 SQIVND (reference sequence). This CDR3 region has 15 residues. Trimming took 1 base from V and 4 from J; bases not matched to a gene: 5. In DNA form, the CDR3 reads TGTGCCAGTAGTATAGCTGCAGGGGGCCCAGAGACCCAGTACTTC. Translated: CASSIAAGGPETQYF.

The sample holds a few counts of this clone. This chain uses TRBV5-4 with TRBJ1-2; D may be TRBD1 (6 bases). Looked up from germline, CDR1 is SGHNT and CDR2 is YYREEE (reference sequence). V lost 4 bases and J lost 8, with 15 bases in between. The CDR3 extends over 13 amino acids. The DNA of the CDR3 is TGTGCCAGCAGCACTGTAGGGGGTTGGGGCTACACCTTC. Protein product: CASSTVGGWGYTF.

This clone was counted only a few times. V usage is TRBV25-1 and J usage is TRBJ2-2; D ambiguous. Germline CDR1 reads MGHDK; CDR2 reads SYGVNS. V dropped 4 bases and J dropped 0 bases, with 12 bases sitting between them. CDR3 length: 16 amino acids. The CDR3 coding sequence is TGTGCCAGCAGTGTACCAGGCATATCGAACACCGGGGAGCTGTTTTTT. This translates into CASSVPGISNTGELFF.

The J gene is TRBJ1-2, the V gene TRBV14; the D gene is possibly TRBD1 (6 bases). The CDR3 length is 13 residues. V shed 2 bases and J shed 7 bases, with 11 bases lying between them. CDR1 is SGHDN, CDR2 FVKESK, per germline. This CDR3 is CASSQTGFGGYTF. In DNA, the CDR3 is TGTGCCAGCAGCCAAACAGGGTTCGGTGGCTACACCTTC.

The rearrangement uses TRBV6-5 and TRBJ2-5; tentatively, D is TRBD2 (5 bases). CDR3 size: 14 residues. Per the germline V gene, CDR1 is MNHEY and CDR2 is SVGAGI. Trimming removed 6 bases from V and 1 base from J, with 12 bases in between. The CDR3 loop reads CASRDLAIQETQYF. The CDR3 nucleotides are TGTGCCAGCAGAGATTTAGCGATCCAAGAGACCCAGTACTTC.

V usage is TRBV25-1 and J usage is TRBJ2-1, with 9 bases aligning to TRBD1. The CDR3 runs to 18 residues. The junction had 13 bases not matched to a gene; V was cut back by 2 bases and J by 5 bases. Looked up from germline, CDR1 is MGHDK and CDR2 is SYGVNS. The CDR3 loop reads CASSEELSTGGHNNEQFF. The CDR3 nucleotides read TGTGCCAGCAGTGAAGAACTTTCTACAGGGGGCCATAACAATGAGCAGTTCTTC.

This chain joins TRBV5-1 and TRBJ2-1; D remains ambiguous. This CDR3 is 13 amino acids long. The germline CDR1 and CDR2 sequences are SGHRS and YFSETQ. Trimming pared 0 bases from V and 4 bases from J, leaving 5 bases between. The CDR3 protein is CASSLADYNEQFF. CDR3 bases: TGCGCCAGCAGCTTGGCAGATTACAATGAGCAGTTCTTC.

The chain recombines TRBV19 with TRBJ2-2, with D possibly matching TRBD1 (6 bases). Germline CDR1 LNHDA, CDR2 SQIVND (reference sequence). The V gene lost 9 bases and the J gene lost 2 bases, with 10 bases spanning the gap. The CDR3 runs to 13 residues. CDR3 bases: TGTGCCAGCCGGACAGTTAACACCGGGGAGCTGTTTTTT. This codes for CASRTVNTGELFF.